These 8 T cell receptor beta chains were all obtained from the same sample, sequenced in a study of T cell responses to AZD1222 COVID-19 vaccine. Sequencing was performed with immunoSEQ multiplex PCR; in TCRdb, only in-frame clones are kept and a portion is missing. Here the sample spans about 260,000 clones, 93% being singletons. The specimen comprised peripheral blood, sampled on day 0 of AZD1222 vaccination. The receptors here all came from an adult in good health.

V usage is TRBV27 and J usage is TRBJ1-6; the D gene is possibly TRBD1 (5 bases). Germline assignment: CDR1 MNHEY and CDR2 SMNVEV (reference sequence). CDR3 length: 12 amino acids. Trimming shortened V by 3 bases and J by 14 bases, and 11 bases separated the two germline ends. The CDR3 DNA reads TGTGCCAGCAGTTTCCCCCACAGGTCCCTCCACTTT. Translated, it gives CASSFPHRSLHF.

The chain has TRBV5-1 and TRBJ2-1; no firm D call. V was cut by 2 bases and J by 4 bases, with 13 bases left in between. The CDR3 consists of 15 residues. Per germline, CDR1 SGHRS and CDR2 YFSETQ. CDR3 protein: CASSFKPSPYNEQFF. The DNA for the CDR3 is TGCGCCAGCAGCTTCAAGCCTAGTCCGTACAATGAGCAGTTCTTC.

This clone has just one count. The V gene is TRBV30, the J gene TRBJ2-7; either TRBD1 or TRBD2 may supply D (6 bases each). The CDR3 consists of 14 residues. The germline V and J ends were trimmed by 3 bases and 3 bases, with 15 bases remaining between them. Germline V CDR1 and CDR2: GTSNPN, SVGIG (reference sequence). The CDR3: CAWRWGAGNYEQYF. The CDR3 nucleotides are TGTGCCTGGAGATGGGGGGCAGGTAACTACGAGCAGTACTTC. The whole variable domain, remainder taken from reference TRBV30 and TRBJ2-7, is SQTIHQWPATLVQPVGSPLSLECTVEGTSNPNLYWYRQAAGRGLQLLFYSVGIGQISSEVPQNLSASRPQDRQFILSSKKLLLSDSGFYLCAWRWGAGNYEQYFGPGTRLTVT.

The rearrangement links TRBV6-2 or TRBV6-3 to TRBJ1-2, with TRBD1 identical over 7 bases. Germline CDR1 and CDR2: MNHEY and SVGEGT. V shed 5 bases and J 2 bases; nucleotides not matched to a gene: 8. The CDR3 runs to 15 residues. The CDR3 spells CASSRRQGWNYGYTF. The CDR3 region has the DNA TGTGCCAGCAGTCGTCGACAGGGTTGGAACTATGGCTACACCTTC.

The genes are TRBV4-2 and TRBJ2-7; TRBD2 matches at 13 bases. In germline, CDR1 is LGHNA, CDR2 YNFKEQ. The CDR3 loop spans 16 amino acids. V trimming: 1 base; J trimming: 2 bases; junction bases outside the gene matches: 2. CDR3 bases: TGTGCCAGCAGCCAAGGGACTAGCGGGAGTCCCTACGAGCAGTACTTC. Its translation is CASSQGTSGSPYEQYF.

J is TRBJ1-5 and V is TRBV19, with TRBD1 matching over 7 bases. Germline lookup yields CDR1 LNHDA and CDR2 SQIVND (reference sequence). J lost 7 bases, V lost 6 bases, and 6 bases had no gene match. The CDR3 consists of 13 residues. The CDR3 DNA reads as TGTGCCAGTAGGGCCAGGGGGGCCCAGCCCCAGCATTTT. As protein: CASRARGAQPQHF. The full variable domain, rest sourced from reference TRBV19 and TRBJ1-5, is DGGITQSPKYLFRKEGQNVTLSCEQNLNHDAMYWYRQDPGQGLRLIYYSQIVNDFQKGDIAEGYSVSREKKESFPLTVTSAQKNPTAFYLCASRARGAQPQHFGDGTRLSIL.

This clone appeared a single time. The V and J genes are TRBV7-2 and TRBJ1-5; weak D call: TRBD1 (6 bases). The V gene's germline CDR1 is SGHTA and CDR2 FQGNSA. The V and J ends lost 6 bases and 0 bases respectively, with 12 bases between them. The CDR3 consists of 15 residues. The DNA of the CDR3 is TGTGCCAGCAGTTCGCAGGGGATTAGCAATCAGCCCCAGCATTTT. Its protein product is CASSSQGISNQPQHF.

This chain connects TRBV10-1 to TRBJ1-2; possible D gene TRBD1, 6 bases. CDR3 length: 15 amino acids. The germline V gene has CDR1 WNHNN and CDR2 SYGVQD (reference sequence). V was trimmed by 5 bases and J by 2 bases, leaving 15 bases between them. The chain's CDR3 is CASSFTGRGNYGYTF. The CDR3 bases are TGCGCCAGCAGTTTTACAGGGCGCGGGAACTATGGCTACACCTTC.